This TCR beta chain was obtained from a study of blood T cell repertoires in COVID-19. Across the study: T cells, B-cell-depleted T cells, or PBMCs supplied cDNA or gDNA.

The authors' processing: Amplification of reference gene primers was used by the study to estimate nucleated cell counts. Clones were sequenced by immunoSEQ multiplex PCR, and TCRdb holds only the in-frame ones, with some missing. Clone size and the V and J calls come from that table; the DNA yielded D and trimming. The sample has 55,000 to 65,000 clones, approximately 90% seen once. Germline CDR1 is LGHNA and CDR2 is YSLEER. The CDR3 is 16 amino acids. The trim removed 1 base at V and 4 bases at J, leaving 6 bases unmatched. This receptor was identified in a human donor in a cohort sampled during active COVID-19. The V and J genes are TRBV4-3 and TRBJ2-3, with TRBD2 matching 9 bases. Specimen: peripheral blood. This chain's CDR3 is CASSQGYSGSADTQYF. In nucleotides, the CDR3 is TGCGCCAGCAGCCAAGGTTATAGCGGGAGTGCAGATACGCAGTATTTT.